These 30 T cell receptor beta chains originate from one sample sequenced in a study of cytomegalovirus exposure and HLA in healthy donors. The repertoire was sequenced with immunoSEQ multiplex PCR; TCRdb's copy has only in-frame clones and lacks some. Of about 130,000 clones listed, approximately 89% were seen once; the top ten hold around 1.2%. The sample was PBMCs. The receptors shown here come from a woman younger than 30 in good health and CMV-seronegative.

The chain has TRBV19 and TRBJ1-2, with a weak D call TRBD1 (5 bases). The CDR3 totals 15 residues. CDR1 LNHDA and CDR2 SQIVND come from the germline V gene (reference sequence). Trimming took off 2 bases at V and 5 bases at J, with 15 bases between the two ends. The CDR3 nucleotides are TGTGCCAGTAGTATATATCCCAGGGACTTGTATGGCTACACCTTC. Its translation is CASSIYPRDLYGYTF.

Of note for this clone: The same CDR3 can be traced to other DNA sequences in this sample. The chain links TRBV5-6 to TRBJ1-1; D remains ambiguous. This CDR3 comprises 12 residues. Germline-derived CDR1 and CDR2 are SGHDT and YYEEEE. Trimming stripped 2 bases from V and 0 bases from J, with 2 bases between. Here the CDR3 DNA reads TGTGCCAGCAGCTTTATGAACACTGAAGCTTTCTTT. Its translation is CASSFMNTEAFF.

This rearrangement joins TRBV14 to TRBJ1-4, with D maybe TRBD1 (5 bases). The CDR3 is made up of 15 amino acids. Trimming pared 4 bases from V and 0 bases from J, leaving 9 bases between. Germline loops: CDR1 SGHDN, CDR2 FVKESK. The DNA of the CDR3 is TGTGCCAGCAGCCCCAGGGCCTCAACTAATGAAAAACTGTTTTTT. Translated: CASSPRASTNEKLFF. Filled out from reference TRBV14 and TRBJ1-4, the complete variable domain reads EAGVTQFPSHSVIEKGQTVTLRCDPISGHDNLYWYRRVMGKEIKFLLHFVKESKQDESGMPNNRFLAERTGGTYSTLKVQPAELEDSGVYFCASSPRASTNEKLFFGSGTQLSVL.

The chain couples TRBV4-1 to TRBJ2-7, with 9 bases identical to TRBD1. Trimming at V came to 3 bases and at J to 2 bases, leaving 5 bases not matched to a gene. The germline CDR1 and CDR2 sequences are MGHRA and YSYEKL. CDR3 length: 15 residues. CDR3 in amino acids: CASSHGQGLPYEQYF. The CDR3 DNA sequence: TGCGCCAGCAGCCATGGACAGGGGTTACCCTACGAGCAGTACTTC.

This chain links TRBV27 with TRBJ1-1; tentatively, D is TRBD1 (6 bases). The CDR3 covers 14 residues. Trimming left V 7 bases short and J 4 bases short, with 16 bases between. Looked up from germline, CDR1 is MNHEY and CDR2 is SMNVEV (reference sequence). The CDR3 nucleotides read TGTGCCAGCAAGCAGCAGGGGTCTGGCACTGAAGCTTTCTTT. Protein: CASKQQGSGTEAFF.

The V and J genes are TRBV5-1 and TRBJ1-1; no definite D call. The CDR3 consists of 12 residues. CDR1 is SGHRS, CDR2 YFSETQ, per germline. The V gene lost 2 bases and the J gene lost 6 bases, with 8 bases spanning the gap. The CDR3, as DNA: TGCGCCAGCAGCTTTCCCGGGGCTGAAGCTTTCTTT. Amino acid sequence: CASSFPGAEAFF.

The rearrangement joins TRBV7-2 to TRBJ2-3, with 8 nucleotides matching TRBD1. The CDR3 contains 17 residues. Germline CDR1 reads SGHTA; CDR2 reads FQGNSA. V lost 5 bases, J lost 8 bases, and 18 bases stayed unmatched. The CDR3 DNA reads TGTGCCAGCAGCATATTAGGACAGGGATCAGGTGGTGTTACGCAGTATTTT. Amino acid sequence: CASSILGQGSGGVTQYF.

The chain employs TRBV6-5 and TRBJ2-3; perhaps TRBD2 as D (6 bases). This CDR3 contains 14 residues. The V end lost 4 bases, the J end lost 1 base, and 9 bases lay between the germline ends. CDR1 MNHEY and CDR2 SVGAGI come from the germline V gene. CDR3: CASSWGGGTDTQYF. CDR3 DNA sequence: TGTGCCAGCAGTTGGGGCGGGGGCACAGATACGCAGTATTTT.

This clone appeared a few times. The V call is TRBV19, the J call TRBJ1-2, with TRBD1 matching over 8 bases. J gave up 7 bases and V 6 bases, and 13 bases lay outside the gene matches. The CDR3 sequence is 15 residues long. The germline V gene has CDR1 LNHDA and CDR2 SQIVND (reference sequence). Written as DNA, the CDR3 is TGTGCCAGTAGGACCATAACCGGGACAGGCGGTGGCTACACCTTC. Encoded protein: CASRTITGTGGGYTF.

CDR3 region: CASSWSEGTGSEKLFF. The CDR3 bases are TGTGCCAGCAGCTGGTCCGAGGGGACTGGATCAGAAAAACTGTTTTTT. V is TRBV5-5 and J is TRBJ1-4; TRBD1 is a possible D gene (5 bases). The CDR3 runs to 16 residues. CDR1 is SGHKS, CDR2 YYEKEE, per germline (reference sequence). Trimming left V 3 bases short and J 8 bases short, with 20 bases between.

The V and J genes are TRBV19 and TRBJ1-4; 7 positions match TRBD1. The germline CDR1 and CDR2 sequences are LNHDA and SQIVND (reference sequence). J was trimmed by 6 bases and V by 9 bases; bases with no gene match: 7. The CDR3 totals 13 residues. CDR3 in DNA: TGTGCCAGCGCCACAGGGGCATATGAAAAACTGTTTTTT. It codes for CASATGAYEKLFF.

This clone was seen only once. CDR3 sequence: CSVDLNREAFF. The CDR3 DNA reads as TGCAGCGTTGATTTGAACAGGGAAGCTTTCTTT. The chain is built from TRBV29-1 and TRBJ1-1; weak D call: TRBD1 (5 bases). The germline V gene encodes CDR1 SQVTM and CDR2 ANQGSEA. The CDR3 sequence is 11 residues long. V was trimmed by 3 bases and J by 8 bases, leaving 10 bases between them.

The chain's CDR3 is CASSYGGLGSPLHF. The CDR3 region has the DNA TGTGCCAGCAGTTACGGGGGCTTAGGGTCACCCCTCCACTTT. V is TRBV6-5 and J is TRBJ1-6; tentatively, D is TRBD1 (6 bases). Trimming shortened V by 2 bases and J by 10 bases, and 12 bases separated the two germline ends. CDR1 is MNHEY, CDR2 SVGAGI, per germline. The CDR3 has 14 residues.

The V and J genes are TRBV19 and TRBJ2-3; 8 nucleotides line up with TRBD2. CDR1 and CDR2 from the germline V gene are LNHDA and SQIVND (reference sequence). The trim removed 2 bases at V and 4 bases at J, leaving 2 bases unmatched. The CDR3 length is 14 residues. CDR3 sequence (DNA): TGTGCCAGTAGTATAAGGCGGGGGGCAGATACGCAGTATTTT. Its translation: CASSIRRGADTQYF.

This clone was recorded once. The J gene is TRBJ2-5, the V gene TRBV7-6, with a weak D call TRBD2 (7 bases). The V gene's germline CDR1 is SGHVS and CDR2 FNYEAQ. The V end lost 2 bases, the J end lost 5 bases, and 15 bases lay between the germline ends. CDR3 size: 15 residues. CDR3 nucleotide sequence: TGTGCCAGCAGCTTAAGTCGGGGGGCAGGGGAGACCCAGTACTTC. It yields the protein CASSLSRGAGETQYF.

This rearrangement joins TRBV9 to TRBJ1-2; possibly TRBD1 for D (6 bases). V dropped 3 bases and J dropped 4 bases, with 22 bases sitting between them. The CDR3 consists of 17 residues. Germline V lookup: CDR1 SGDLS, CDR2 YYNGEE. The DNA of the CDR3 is TGTGCCAGCAGCGCGGGGACTATACAGGGTCGGTTCTATGGCTACACCTTC. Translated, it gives CASSAGTIQGRFYGYTF.

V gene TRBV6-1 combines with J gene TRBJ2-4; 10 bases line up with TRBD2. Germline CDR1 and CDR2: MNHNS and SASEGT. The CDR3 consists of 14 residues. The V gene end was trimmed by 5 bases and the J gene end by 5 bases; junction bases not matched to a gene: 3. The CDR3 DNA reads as TGTGCCAGCAGTAGAAGCGGGGGGGAAAACATTCAGTACTTC. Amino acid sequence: CASSRSGGENIQYF.

CDR3 protein: CASSLPGGGTTEAFF. The CDR3 region has the DNA TGTGCCAGCAGCCTCCCGGGAGGTGGAACCACTGAAGCTTTCTTT. This chain joins TRBV9 and TRBJ1-1, with D uncertain. V was clipped by 4 bases and J by 4 bases, with 17 bases between them. The CDR3 is made up of 15 amino acids. Germline V gene lookup returns CDR1 SGDLS and CDR2 YYNGEE.

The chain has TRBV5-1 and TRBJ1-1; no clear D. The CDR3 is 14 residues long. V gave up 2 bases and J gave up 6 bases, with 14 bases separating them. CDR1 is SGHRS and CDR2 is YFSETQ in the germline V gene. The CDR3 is CASSLVIGGSEAFF. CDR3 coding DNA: TGCGCCAGCAGCTTAGTAATTGGTGGCTCTGAAGCTTTCTTT.

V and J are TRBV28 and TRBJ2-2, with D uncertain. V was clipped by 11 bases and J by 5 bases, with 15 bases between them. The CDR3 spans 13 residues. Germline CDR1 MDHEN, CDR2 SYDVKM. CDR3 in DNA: TGTGCCGGGCAAAAAGACGGAACCGGGGAGCTGTTTTTT. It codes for CAGQKDGTGELFF.

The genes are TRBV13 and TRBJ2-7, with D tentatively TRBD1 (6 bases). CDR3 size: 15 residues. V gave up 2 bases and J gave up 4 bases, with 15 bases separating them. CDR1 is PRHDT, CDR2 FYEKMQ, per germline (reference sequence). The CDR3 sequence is CASSLSGTSFYEQYF. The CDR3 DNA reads TGTGCCAGCAGCTTATCCGGGACATCGTTTTACGAGCAGTACTTC. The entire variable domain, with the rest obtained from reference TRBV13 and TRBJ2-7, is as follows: AAGVIQSPRHLIKEKRETATLKCYPIPRHDTVYWYQQGPGQDPQFLISFYEKMQSDKGSIPDRFSAQQFSDYHSELNMSSLELGDSALYFCASSLSGTSFYEQYFGPGTRLTVT.

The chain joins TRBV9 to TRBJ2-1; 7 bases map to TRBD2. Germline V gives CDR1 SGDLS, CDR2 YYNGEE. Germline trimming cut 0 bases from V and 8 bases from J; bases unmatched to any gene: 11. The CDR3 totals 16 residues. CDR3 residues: CASSVGYGGLSDEQFF. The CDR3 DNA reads TGTGCCAGCAGCGTAGGCTACGGGGGACTATCCGATGAGCAGTTCTTC.

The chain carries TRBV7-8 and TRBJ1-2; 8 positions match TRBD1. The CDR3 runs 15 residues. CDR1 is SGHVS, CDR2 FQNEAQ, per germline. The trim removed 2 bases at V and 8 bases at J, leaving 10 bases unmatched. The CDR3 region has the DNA TGTGCCAGCAGCTTACGGACAGGGAAATCGGGAGGCTACACCTTC. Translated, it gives CASSLRTGKSGGYTF. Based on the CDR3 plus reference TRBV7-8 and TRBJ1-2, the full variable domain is GAGVSQSPRYKVAKRGQDVALRCDPISGHVSLFWYQQALGQGPEFLTYFQNEAQLDKSGLPSDRFFAERPEGSVSTLKIQRTQQEDSAVYLCASSLRTGKSGGYTFGSGTRLTVV.

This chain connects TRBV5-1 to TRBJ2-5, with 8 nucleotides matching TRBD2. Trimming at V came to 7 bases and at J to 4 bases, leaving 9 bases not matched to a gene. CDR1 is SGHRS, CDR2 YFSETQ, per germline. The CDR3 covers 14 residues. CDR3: CASRFAGGLETQYF. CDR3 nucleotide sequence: TGCGCCAGCCGATTCGCGGGGGGACTAGAGACCCAGTACTTC.

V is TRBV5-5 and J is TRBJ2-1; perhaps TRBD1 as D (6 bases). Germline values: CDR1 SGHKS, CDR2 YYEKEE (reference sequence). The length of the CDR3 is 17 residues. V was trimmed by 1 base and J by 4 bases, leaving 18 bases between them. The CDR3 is CASSLFSLGHTYNEQFF. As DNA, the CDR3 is TGTGCCAGCAGCTTGTTTAGTTTGGGACACACGTACAATGAGCAGTTCTTC.

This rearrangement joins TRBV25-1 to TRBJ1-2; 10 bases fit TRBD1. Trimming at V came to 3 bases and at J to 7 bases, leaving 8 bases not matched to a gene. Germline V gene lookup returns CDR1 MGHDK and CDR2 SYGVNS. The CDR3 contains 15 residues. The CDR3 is CASSDPGTGDFGYTF. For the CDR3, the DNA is TGTGCCAGCAGTGACCCCGGGACAGGGGACTTTGGCTACACCTTC.

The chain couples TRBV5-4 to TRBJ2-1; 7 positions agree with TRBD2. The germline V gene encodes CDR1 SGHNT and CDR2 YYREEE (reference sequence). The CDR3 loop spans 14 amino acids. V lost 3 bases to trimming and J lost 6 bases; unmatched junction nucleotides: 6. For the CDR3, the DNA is TGTGCCAGCAGCTGGGGAGGGACCCGCAATGAGCAGTTCTTC. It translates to CASSWGGTRNEQFF.

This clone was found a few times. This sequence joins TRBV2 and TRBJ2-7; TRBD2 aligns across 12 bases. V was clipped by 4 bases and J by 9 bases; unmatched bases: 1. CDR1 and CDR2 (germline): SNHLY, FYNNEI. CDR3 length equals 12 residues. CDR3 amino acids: CASSGLAGAQYF. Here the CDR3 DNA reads TGTGCCAGCAGTGGACTAGCGGGGGCGCAGTACTTC. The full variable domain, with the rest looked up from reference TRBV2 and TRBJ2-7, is EPEVTQTPSHQVTQMGQEVILRCVPISNHLYFYWYRQILGQKVEFLVSFYNNEISEKSEIFDDQFSVERPDGSNFTLKIRSTKLEDSAMYFCASSGLAGAQYFGPGTRLTVT.

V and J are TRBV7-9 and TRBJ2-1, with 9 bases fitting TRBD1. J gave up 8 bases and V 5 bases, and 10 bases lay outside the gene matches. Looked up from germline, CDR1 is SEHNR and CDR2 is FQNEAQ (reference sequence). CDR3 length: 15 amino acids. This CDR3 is CASSHRDREDDEQFF. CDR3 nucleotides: TGTGCCAGCAGCCATAGGGACAGGGAGGACGATGAGCAGTTCTTC.

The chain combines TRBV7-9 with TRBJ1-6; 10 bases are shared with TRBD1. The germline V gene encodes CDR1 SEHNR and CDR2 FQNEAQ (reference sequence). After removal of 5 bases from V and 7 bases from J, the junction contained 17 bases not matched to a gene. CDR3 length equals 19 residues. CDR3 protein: CASSPEPGQGIVENSPLHF. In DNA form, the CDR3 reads TGTGCCAGCAGCCCCGAACCGGGACAGGGGATTGTGGAGAATTCACCCCTCCACTTT.